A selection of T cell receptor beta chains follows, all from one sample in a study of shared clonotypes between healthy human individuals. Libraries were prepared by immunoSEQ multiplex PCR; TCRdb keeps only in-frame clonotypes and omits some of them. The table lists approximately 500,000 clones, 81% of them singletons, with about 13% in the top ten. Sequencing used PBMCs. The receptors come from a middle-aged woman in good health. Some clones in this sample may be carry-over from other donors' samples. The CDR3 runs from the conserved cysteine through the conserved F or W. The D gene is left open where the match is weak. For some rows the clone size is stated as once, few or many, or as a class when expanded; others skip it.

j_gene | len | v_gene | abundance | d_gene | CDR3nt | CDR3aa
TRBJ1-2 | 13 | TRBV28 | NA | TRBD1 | TGTGCCAGCAGTAGACAGGGCGGCTATGGCTACACCTTC | CASSRQGGYGYTF
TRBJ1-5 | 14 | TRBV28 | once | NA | TGTGCCAGCAGTCTGAGGGGACTGGGGGCAACCCAGCATTTT | CASSLRGLGATQHF
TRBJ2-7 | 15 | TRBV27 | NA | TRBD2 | TGTGCCAGCAGTCCCCCCCGGGGGAGGGCCGGCGAGCAGTACTTC | CASSPPRGRAGEQYF
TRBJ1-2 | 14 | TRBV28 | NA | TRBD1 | TGTGCCAGCAGTTTTTCGGACAGGGCGAATGGCTACACCTTC | CASSFSDRANGYTF
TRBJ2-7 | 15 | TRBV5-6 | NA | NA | TGTGCCAGCAGCCAAACGGGCGGGGTCTCCTACGAGCAGTACTTC | CASSQTGGVSYEQYF
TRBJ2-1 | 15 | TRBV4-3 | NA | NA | TGCGCCAGCAGCCAAGATAGGGGCAGATACAATGAGCAGTTCTTC | CASSQDRGRYNEQFF
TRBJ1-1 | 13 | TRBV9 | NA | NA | TGTGCCAGCAGCGTCTTGGACGGGACTGAAGCTTTCTTT | CASSVLDGTEAFF
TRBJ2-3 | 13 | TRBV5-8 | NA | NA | TGTGCCAGCAGCTTGGCACTACATCCAACGCAGTATTTT | CASSLALHPTQYF
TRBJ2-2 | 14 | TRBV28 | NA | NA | TGTGCCAGCAACCCTTCGACGGGGACCGGGGAGCTGTTTTTT | CASNPSTGTGELFF
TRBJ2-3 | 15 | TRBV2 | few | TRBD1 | TGTGCCAGCAGTCGGGACAGGTGGGGCACAGATACGCAGTATTTT | CASSRDRWGTDTQYF
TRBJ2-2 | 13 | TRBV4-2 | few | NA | TGTGCCAGCAGCCGGACCGCGCAGGAGGTGCTGTTTTTT | CASSRTAQEVLFF
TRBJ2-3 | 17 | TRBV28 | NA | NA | TGTGCCAGCAGTTTTGCCCTGCTAGCAGAAAGCACAGATACGCAGTATTTT | CASSFALLAESTDTQYF
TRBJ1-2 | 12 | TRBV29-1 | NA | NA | TGCAGCGTTGAACGGGGAGACGGTGGCTACACCTTC | CSVERGDGGYTF
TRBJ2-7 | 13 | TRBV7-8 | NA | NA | TGTGCCAGCAGCTTCCCAGGGGTCTACGAGCAGTACTTC | CASSFPGVYEQYF
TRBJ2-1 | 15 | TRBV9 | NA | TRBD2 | TGTGCCAGCAGCGTGCGGGAGGGCCACTACAATGAGCAGTTCTTC | CASSVREGHYNEQFF
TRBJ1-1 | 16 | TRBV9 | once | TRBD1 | TGTGCCAGCAGCTTATGGACAGGGATCAAAGTCACTGAAGCTTTCTTT | CASSLWTGIKVTEAFF
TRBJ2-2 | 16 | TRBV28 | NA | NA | TGTGCCAGCAGGTCCTCCGGGACCTCTTTTACCGGGGAGCTGTTTTTT | CASRSSGTSFTGELFF
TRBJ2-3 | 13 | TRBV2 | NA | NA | TGTGCCAGCAGCGACACCGGTGGAGATACGCAGTATTTT | CASSDTGGDTQYF
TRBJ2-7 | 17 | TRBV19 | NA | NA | TGTGCCAGTAGTATAGCGGGGACCAGGAGCCTATCCTACGAGCAGTACTTC | CASSIAGTRSLSYEQYF
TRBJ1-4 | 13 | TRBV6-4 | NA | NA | TGTGCCAGCAGTGACGAGGTCGGGACGAAACTGTTTTTT | CASSDEVGTKLFF
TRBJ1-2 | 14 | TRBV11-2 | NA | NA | TGTGCCAGCAGCTTTTCCGGGGGCGGCTATGGCTACACCTTC | CASSFSGGGYGYTF
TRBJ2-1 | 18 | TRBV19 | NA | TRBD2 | TGTGCCAGTAGTACCAGGACTAGCGGGAGAGGGTCTTACAATGAGCAGTTCTTC | CASSTRTSGRGSYNEQFF
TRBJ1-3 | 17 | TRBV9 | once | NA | TGTGCCAGCAGCGTAGTTGCAGGGTATTTACCGGGAAACACCATATATTTT | CASSVVAGYLPGNTIYF
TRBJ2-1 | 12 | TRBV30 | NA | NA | TGTGCCGGGACGCTCTCCTACAATGAGCAGTTCTTC | CAGTLSYNEQFF
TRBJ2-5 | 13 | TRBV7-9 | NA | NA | TGTGCCAGCAGCTTGGGGGGTACGGAGACCCAGTACTTC | CASSLGGTETQYF
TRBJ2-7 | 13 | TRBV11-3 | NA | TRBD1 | TGTGCCAGCAGCTTCGGGACAGCCTACGAGCAGTACTTC | CASSFGTAYEQYF
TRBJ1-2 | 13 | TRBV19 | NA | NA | TGTGCCAGTAGACCCGGGGCCTCGGCCGGCTACACCTTC | CASRPGASAGYTF
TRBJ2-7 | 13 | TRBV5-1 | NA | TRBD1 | TGCGCCAGCACCGCCGGGACAGCCTACGAGCAGTACTTC | CASTAGTAYEQYF
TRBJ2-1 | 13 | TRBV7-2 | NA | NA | TGTGCCAGCAGCTCGGACGGAATCAATGAGCAGTTCTTC | CASSSDGINEQFF
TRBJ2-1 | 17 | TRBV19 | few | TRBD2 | TGTGCCAGTAGTATAGGGGGACTAGCGGGAGAACAAGGTGAGCAGTTCTTC | CASSIGGLAGEQGEQFF
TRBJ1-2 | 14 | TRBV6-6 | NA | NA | TGTGCCAGCAGTTACAGGGGCTTTGGTGATGGCTACACCTTC | CASSYRGFGDGYTF
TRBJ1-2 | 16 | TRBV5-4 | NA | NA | TGTGCCAGCACCCCCGGTGGGCAGGCGGGATGGTATGGCTACACCTTC | CASTPGGQAGWYGYTF
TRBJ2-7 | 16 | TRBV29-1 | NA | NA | TGCAGCGTTGAAGATGTGGGGACCGCCTCCCGATACGAGCAGTACTTC | CSVEDVGTASRYEQYF
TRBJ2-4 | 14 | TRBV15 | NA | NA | TGTGCCACCAGCACGAACACGGGGGCGGACATTCAGTACTTC | CATSTNTGADIQYF
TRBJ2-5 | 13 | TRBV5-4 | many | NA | TGTGCCAGCAGCGGGGGAATAGTCGAGACCCAGTACTTC | CASSGGIVETQYF
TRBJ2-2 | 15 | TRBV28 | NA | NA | TGTGCCAGCAGCACGGGAGCTGCGAACACCGGGGAGCTGTTTTTT | CASSTGAANTGELFF